This paragraph covers one T cell receptor (beta chain) sequence. Profiled with immunoSEQ multiplex PCR; TCRdb holds only in-frame clones, not every one. Of under 700,000 clones detected, 70% to 80% appear once; the ten largest clones hold approximately 0.013%. The source of the sample is a study of shared T cell receptors in the human thymus. CDR1 and CDR2 (germline): SGHRS, YFSETQ. This CDR3 spans 14 amino acids. V shed 7 bases, J shed 2 bases, and the junction held 7 bases outside the gene matches. The data were also submitted as part of a second study, on human thymus T cells.

This receptor was taken from a boy less than two years old with a congenital heart defect. This chain joins TRBV5-1 and TRBJ2-7; 9 positions match TRBD1. The specimen was thymocytes. The CDR3 DNA is TGCGCCAGCTCCCGGGGACAGGGTCCCTACGAGCAGTACTTC. It yields the protein CASSRGQGPYEQYF.